This is a list of T cell receptor beta chains from one sample in a study of T cells in Graves' hyperthyroidism and ophthalmopathy. TCRdb recomputed calls from the multiplex PCR reads with MiXCR, one row per CDR3 protein. The table lists roughly 500,000 distinct CDR3 sequences, 46% of them singletons, with about 45% in the top ten. Source material: peripheral blood or thyroid tissue (not recorded which). These receptors were obtained from an adult woman with Graves' disease, either hyperthyroidism or ophthalmopathy (not recorded which). Each CDR3 is given with its conserved first and last residue. A D gene is named only where the DNA matches it firmly. Rows give clone size only sometimes, using once, few, many, or a class for an expanded clone.

clone_size,j_call,v_call,d_call,cdr3_aa,cdr3_nt
-,TRBJ2-7,TRBV19,-,CASSPGLSSSYEQYF,TGTGCCAGTAGTCCCGGGTTGTCCAGCTCCTACGAGCAGTACTTC
-,TRBJ1-1,TRBV13,-,CASSTNHGTEAFF,TGTGCCAGCAGCACTAATCACGGCACTGAAGCTTTCTTT
-,TRBJ1-4,TRBV9,-,CASSVAQGAEKLFF,TGTGCCAGCAGCGTAGCCCAGGGTGCGGAAAAACTGTTTTTT
-,TRBJ1-2,TRBV2,-,CASSPTAQDYGYTF,TGTGCCAGCTCACCGACGGCCCAGGACTATGGCTACACCTTC
-,TRBJ1-6,TRBV6-1,-,CASRENSGGSPLHF,TGTGCCAGCAGAGAGAACTCCGGCGGTTCACCCCTCCACTTT
-,TRBJ1-4,TRBV5-4,-,CASKSGDGTFNEKLFF,TGTGCCAGCAAGTCCGGGGACGGAACCTTTAATGAAAAACTGTTTTTT
many,TRBJ1-2,TRBV10-3,-,CAISQAGLWAAYTF,TGTGCCATCAGTCAAGCAGGGCTGTGGGCGGCCTACACCTTC
-,TRBJ1-2,TRBV2,-,CASSEGDSPNEKLFFGYTF,-
many,TRBJ2-2,TRBV2,TRBD2,CASLMAGGSTGELFF,TGTGCCAGCTTGATGGCGGGAGGTAGCACCGGGGAGCTGTTTTTT
few,TRBJ1-5,TRBV7-4,-,CASSPRDSRSNQPQHF,TGTGCCAGCAGTCCTAGAGACTCACGTAGCAATCAGCCCCAGCATTTT
-,TRBJ2-2,TRBV7-6,-,CASTDTGTGELFF,TGTGCCAGCACCGACACCGGGACCGGGGAGCTGTTTTTT
many,TRBJ1-5,TRBV2,-,CASSGPGHRGAQHF,TGTGCCAGCAGCGGTCCGGGACACCGAGGGGCCCAGCATTTT
many,TRBJ2-7,TRBV14,-,CASSPTTVIYEQYF,TGTGCCAGCAGTCCAACCACTGTTATCTACGAGCAGTACTTC
many,TRBJ2-7,TRBV20-1,TRBD1,CSARGAGQGAYEQYF,TGCAGTGCTAGAGGGGCGGGACAGGGGGCTTACGAGCAGTACTTC
-,TRBJ2-7,TRBV12-3/TRBV12-4,-,CASSRYYTYEHYF,TGTGCCAGCAGCCGGTACTATACCTACGAGCACTACTTC
-,TRBJ2-5,TRBV7-8,-,CASSGNTETQYF,TGTGCCAGCAGTGGCAATACGGAGACCCAGTACTTC
-,TRBJ2-7,TRBV29-1,-,CSLWGVDEQYF,TGCAGCTTGTGGGGGGTCGACGAGCAGTACTTC
-,TRBJ1-2,TRBV2,TRBD1,CASRENRGQNYGYTF,TGTGCCAGCAGAGAAAACAGGGGACAGAACTATGGCTACACCTTC
many,TRBJ1-1,TRBV7-6,-,CASSLQGLNMNTEAFF,TGTGCCAGCAGCTTGCAGGGCCTCAATATGAACACTGAAGCTTTCTTT
many,TRBJ2-2,TRBV29-1,-,CSVRRGAANTGELFF,TGCAGCGTCCGAAGAGGGGCCGCGAACACCGGGGAGCTGTTTTTT